This is a list of T cell receptor beta chains from one sample in a study of cytomegalovirus exposure and HLA in healthy donors. Sequenced by immunoSEQ multiplex PCR; TCRdb stores in-frame clones only, minus some. The repertoire holds 120,000 or so clones, with 75% to 85% as singletons. The sample consisted of PBMCs. The receptor set was obtained from a woman in her forties or fifties in good health and CMV-seropositive. Each CDR3 is given without its conserved first and last residue.

>TRBV4-1|TRBJ2-5
ASSHPGQGKETQY
>TRBV30|TRBJ1-2
AWGFGTGPNNYGYT
>TRBV5-4|TRBJ1-2
ASSSQGQDYGYT
>TRBV5-4|TRBJ2-1
AGTIGTGPYNEQF
>TRBV19|TRBJ1-1
ASRRQGMNTEAF
>TRBV7-2|TRBJ1-5
ASSPRTGDQPQH
>TRBV6-6|TRBJ2-7
ASSYSGTGGYEQY
>TRBV11-3|TRBJ2-1
ASSLDGEGGSYNEQF
>TRBV2|TRBJ2-7
ASGLPFAEQY
>TRBV7-8|TRBJ2-7
ASSSPDRGLNEQY
>TRBV5-1|TRBJ2-7
ASATEGTFFYEQY
>TRBV7-2|TRBJ2-3
ASSLEQGTDTQY
>TRBV5-4|TRBJ2-7
ASSNRDSTYEQY
>TRBV4-2|TRBJ1-1
ASSQETRVWGTTEAF
>TRBV11-3|TRBJ2-5
ASSRGASGETQY